This T cell receptor beta chain stems from a study of T-cell reconstitution after alpha-beta-depleted transplantation in children. The CDR3 covers 14 residues. V was cut by 7 bases and J by 0 bases, with 13 bases left in between. Germline CDR1 SNHLY, CDR2 FYNNEI. Library preparation (for TCRbeta) was performed with unique molecular identifiers. TCRdb itself ran the PCR reads through MiXCR, one entry per CDR3 protein. The sample yields 700,000 to 950,000 distinct CDR3 sequences, 16% seen once. The source was PBMCs, mostly from graft donor cells, collected 360 days after TCRalphabeta/CD19-depleted stem cell transplant. V is TRBV2 and J is TRBJ2-7; D ambiguous. This clonotype was obtained from a male patient aged 10-17 years who had a stem cell transplant for acute lymphoblastic leukemia, so the T cells may come from the graft donor. CDR3 nucleotide sequence: TGTGCCAGCAACGGGTTGAGGAGCTCCTACGAGCAGTACTTC. Protein sequence: CASNGLRSSYEQYF.